The 17 T cell receptor beta chains in this list originate from one sample, sequenced in a study of beta chain features in type 1 diabetes. Expressed TCRB transcripts were sequenced because the isolated RNA had all been reverse transcribed beforehand. Clones were read by immunoSEQ multiplex PCR, and TCRdb kept only the in-frame ones, dropping some. The profile covers under 800,000 clones, with 15% appearing a single time and roughly 0.098% taken by the ten largest. Sample: naive CD4+ T cells from blood. These receptors all stem from a man younger than 35 in good health.

The sample holds a few counts of this clone. CDR3 sequence reads: CASKQGMNTEAFF. CDR3 nucleotides: TGTGCCAGCAAGCAGGGAATGAACACTGAAGCTTTCTTT. V usage is TRBV7-2 and J usage is TRBJ1-1; D might be TRBD1 (5 bases). This CDR3 is built from 13 residues. The V end was cut by 7 bases, the J end by 0 bases, with 9 bases between. The germline V gene encodes CDR1 SGHTA and CDR2 FQGNSA. The whole variable domain, remainder taken from reference TRBV7-2 and TRBJ1-1, is GAGVSQSPSNKVTEKGKDVELRCDPISGHTALYWYRQSLGQGLEFLIYFQGNSAPDKSGLPSDRFSAERTGGSVSTLTIQRTQQEDSAVYLCASKQGMNTEAFFGQGTRLTVV.

Comment on this clone: The germline gene is not matched at one end of the junction; a read error may be the cause. The chain carries TRBV7-7 and TRBJ1-1; D is ambiguous. This CDR3 has 13 residues. The V gene's germline CDR1 is SSHAT and CDR2 FNYEAQ (reference sequence). The CDR3: CASSLSGNTEAFF. DNA for the CDR3: TGTGCTAGCAGCTTAAGCGGGAACACTGAAGCTTTCTTT.

The chain has TRBV7-2 and TRBJ2-1; no firm D call. The CDR3 is made up of 11 amino acids. Trimming cost V 4 bases and J 9 bases, with 7 bases left between them. Germline V gives CDR1 SGHTA, CDR2 FQGNSA. The CDR3 nucleotides read TGTGCCAGCAGCTACCTAGGTGAGCAGTTCTTC. It translates to CASSYLGEQFF.

V is TRBV11-2 and J is TRBJ2-1; D not certain. Germline CDR1 SGHAT, CDR2 FQNNGV. Trimming took 0 bases from V and 10 from J, leaving 10 bases between them. This CDR3 spans 13 amino acids. The CDR3 loop reads CASSLDSLREQFF. In nucleotides, the CDR3 is TGTGCCAGCAGCTTAGATTCGCTTCGCGAGCAGTTCTTC.

The chain links TRBV6-6 to TRBJ1-5, with D possibly TRBD1 on 5 matching bases. Trimming took off 2 bases at V and 4 bases at J, with 12 bases between the two ends. CDR1 is MNHNY, CDR2 SVGAGI, per germline (reference sequence). This CDR3 has 15 amino acids. The CDR3 protein is CASSYRGGGNQPQHF. The CDR3 DNA reads as TGTGCCAGCAGTTACCGTGGGGGAGGGAATCAGCCCCAGCATTTT.

The CDR3 DNA reads TGTGCCAGCAGCCAAAGGGGACGACAGGGATTCTCCTACAATGAGCAGTTCTTC. As protein: CASSQRGRQGFSYNEQFF. The chain is built from TRBV4-2 and TRBJ2-1; 7 positions agree with TRBD1. This CDR3 region has 18 residues. Trimming took 2 bases from V and 0 from J; bases not matched to a gene: 10. Germline V gene sequence: CDR1 LGHNA, CDR2 YNFKEQ.

This clone has only a few counts. The rearrangement links TRBV28 to TRBJ1-3; a possible D gene is TRBD1 (5 bases). The CDR3 totals 14 residues. Trimming cost V 3 bases and J 4 bases, with 10 bases left between them. Per the germline V gene, CDR1 is MDHEN and CDR2 is SYDVKM. CDR3 protein: CASSLAGQGNTIYF. Written as DNA, the CDR3 is TGTGCCAGCAGTTTGGCAGGGCAAGGAAACACCATATATTTT. Variable domain in full (rest from reference TRBV28 and TRBJ1-3): DVKVTQSSRYLVKRTGEKVFLECVQDMDHENMFWYRQDPGLGLRLIYFSYDVKMKEKGDIPEGYSVSREKKERFSLILESASTNQTSMYLCASSLAGQGNTIYFGEGSWLTVV.

In its sample, this clone was seen a few times. The chain employs TRBV7-2 and TRBJ1-1; 8 bases agree with TRBD1. Germline-derived CDR1 and CDR2 are SGHTA and FQGNSA. The CDR3 loop spans 15 amino acids. Trimming at V came to 5 bases and at J to 0 bases, leaving 5 bases not matched to a gene. This CDR3 reads CASSRQGTLNTEAFF. DNA of the CDR3: TGTGCCAGCAGCCGACAGGGGACCTTGAACACTGAAGCTTTCTTT.

The table lists this clone with a few counts. The chain carries TRBV27 and TRBJ2-5; D not certain. Trimming shortened V by 6 bases and J by 2 bases, and 10 bases separated the two germline ends. This CDR3 has 13 amino acids. Germline CDR1 and CDR2: MNHEY and SMNVEV (reference sequence). In nucleotides, the CDR3 is TGTGCCAGCAGCCGCAAACTTCAAGAGACCCAGTACTTC. Amino acids: CASSRKLQETQYF.

This clone was seen a few times. V usage is TRBV4-3 and J usage is TRBJ2-7; 9 positions agree with TRBD1. Unmatched junction bases numbered 9, after V lost 4 bases and J lost 5 bases. Germline CDR1 and CDR2: LGHNA and YSLEER. The CDR3 runs 15 residues. CDR3: CASSRGGTGSHEQYF. CDR3 sequence (DNA): TGCGCCAGCAGCCGAGGCGGGACAGGGAGCCACGAGCAGTACTTC.

The chain has TRBV5-6 and TRBJ2-7; TRBD2 matches 10 bases. V was pared by 6 bases and J by 2 bases, with 11 bases of the junction left unmatched. CDR3 length: 16 amino acids. Germline values: CDR1 SGHDT, CDR2 YYEEEE. The DNA for the CDR3 is TGTGCCAGCACTAGACCCGGGACTAGCGTTACCTACGAGCAGTACTTC. As protein: CASTRPGTSVTYEQYF.

This clone was seen a handful of times. The rearrangement links TRBV2 to TRBJ1-2; the D gene is possibly TRBD1 (6 bases). Trimming left V 4 bases short and J 5 bases short, with 11 bases between. The CDR3 covers 13 residues. Per germline, CDR1 SNHLY and CDR2 FYNNEI. CDR3 coding DNA: TGTGCCAGCAGTGCAAACAGGGTGTATGGCTACACCTTC. Translated: CASSANRVYGYTF.

V is TRBV27 and J is TRBJ1-1; 7 bases are a match to TRBD1. The CDR3 consists of 12 residues. V shed 2 bases, J shed 8 bases, and the junction held 2 bases outside the gene matches. The germline gives CDR1 MNHEY, CDR2 SMNVEV (reference sequence). The CDR3 protein is CASSLVGQEAFF. The CDR3 nucleotides are TGTGCCAGCAGTTTAGTGGGACAGGAAGCTTTCTTT.

This clone turned up a few times. This chain's CDR3 is CASSLDRGIQGYTF. In DNA, the CDR3 is TGTGCCAGCTCACTCGACAGAGGAATTCAAGGCTACACCTTC. The chain uses TRBV18 and TRBJ1-2; possible D gene TRBD1, 5 bases. The CDR3 is 14 amino acids. Germline CDR1 reads KGHSH; CDR2 reads LQKENI. V was trimmed by 4 bases and J by 8 bases, leaving 17 bases between them. Using reference TRBV18 and TRBJ1-2 for the parts outside the CDR3, the full variable domain is NAGVMQNPRHLVRRRGQEARLRCSPMKGHSHVYWYRQLPEEGLKFMVYLQKENIIDESGMPKERFSAEFPKEGPSILRIQQVVRGDSAAYFCASSLDRGIQGYTFGSGTRLTVV.

In DNA form, the CDR3 reads TGCGCCAGCATCCTGGCAGATACGCAGTATTTT. It specifies CASILADTQYF. The J gene is TRBJ2-3, the V gene TRBV5-1; D ambiguous. Germline CDR1 and CDR2: SGHRS and YFSETQ. The CDR3 extends over 11 amino acids. V gave up 6 bases and J gave up 4 bases, with 6 bases separating them.

This clone has more than one count but fewer than ten. The chain is built from TRBV4-2 and TRBJ2-3; 9 nucleotides align to TRBD2. Per the germline V gene, CDR1 is LGHNA and CDR2 is YNFKEQ. The ends lost 1 base at V and 5 bases at J; junction bases unmatched: 7. This CDR3 contains 16 residues. The CDR3 loop is CASSQASGGNKDTQYF. The CDR3 coding sequence is TGTGCCAGCAGCCAAGCAAGCGGGGGGAATAAAGATACGCAGTATTTT.

This clone has a handful of counts. The chain employs TRBV19 and TRBJ2-1; the match to TRBD1 covers 8 bases. J gave up 6 bases and V 4 bases, and 11 bases lay outside the gene matches. CDR1 is LNHDA, CDR2 SQIVND, per germline (reference sequence). This CDR3 is built from 16 residues. In DNA form, the CDR3 reads TGTGCCAGTAGTACCCGGGACAGGACGCATGGCAATGAGCAGTTCTTC. It translates to CASSTRDRTHGNEQFF.